The 19 T cell receptor beta chains presented below share a single source sample, sequenced in a study of cytomegalovirus exposure and HLA in healthy donors. Assay: immunoSEQ multiplex PCR; the TCRdb copy retains only in-frame clones and omits some. The data contain 130,000 to 150,000 clones, approximately 87% of them seen just once; the ten biggest clones take up nearly 3%. Sequencing input: PBMCs. These receptors were taken from a man aged 18 to 35 in good health and CMV-seronegative.

This sequence joins TRBV28 and TRBJ2-4; 11 bases match TRBD1. The germline CDR1 and CDR2 sequences are MDHEN and SYDVKM. J gave up 5 bases and V 5 bases, and 8 bases lay outside the gene matches. The CDR3 runs to 16 residues. The CDR3 coding sequence is TGTGCCAGCAGTCTGCTTCCGGGACAGGGGGAAAACATTCAGTACTTC. Translating gives CASSLLPGQGENIQYF.

The table lists this clone with a few counts. V usage is TRBV11-2 and J usage is TRBJ1-1; maybe TRBD1 (6 bases). CDR3 length equals 14 residues. Per germline, CDR1 SGHAT and CDR2 FQNNGV. Trimming removed 1 base at V and 3 bases at J, with 9 bases between. The CDR3 nucleotides are TGTGCCAGCAGCTTAGGAACAGGGTACACTGAAGCTTTCTTT. Its protein product is CASSLGTGYTEAFF.

The CDR3 loop reads CASSLRLAEPQETQYF. CDR3 nucleotide sequence: TGTGCCAGCAGTTTAAGACTAGCGGAGCCACAAGAGACCCAGTACTTC. This chain links TRBV28 with TRBJ2-5, with 9 bases identical to TRBD2. CDR1 and CDR2 (germline): MDHEN, SYDVKM. The CDR3 totals 16 residues. The V segment lost 2 bases and the J segment 2 bases; nucleotides outside the gene matches: 6.

CDR3 sequence (DNA): TGCGCCAGCAGCCAAGGCTCCCGCACAGGGGCCTATGGCTACACCTTC. As protein: CASSQGSRTGAYGYTF. The chain carries TRBV4-1 and TRBJ1-2, with 7 nucleotides matching TRBD1. The CDR3 is made up of 16 amino acids. J gave up 4 bases and V 1 base, and 9 bases lay outside the gene matches. Looked up from germline, CDR1 is MGHRA and CDR2 is YSYEKL.

In its sample, this clone was seen once. This rearrangement joins TRBV12-5 to TRBJ2-2, with TRBD1 matching over 7 bases. Germline V gene sequence: CDR1 LGHNT, CDR2 FRNRAP. Unmatched junction bases numbered 14, after V lost 6 bases and J lost 1 base. The CDR3 length is 18 residues. Here the CDR3 DNA reads TGTGCTAGTGGGGCCCGTGGGACAGTTAAGTTGAACACCGGGGAGCTGTTTTTT. It encodes CASGARGTVKLNTGELFF.

The rearrangement uses TRBV11-2 and TRBJ2-1; TRBD2 matches 12 bases. This CDR3 spans 15 amino acids. The V gene's germline CDR1 is SGHAT and CDR2 FQNNGV. Trimming cost V 4 bases and J 3 bases; bases outside gene matches: 1. DNA for the CDR3: TGTGCCAGCAGCTCTAGCGGGGGGGTCTACAATGAGCAGTTCTTC. Amino acids: CASSSSGGVYNEQFF. The full variable domain, with the rest looked up from reference TRBV11-2 and TRBJ2-1, is EAGVAQSPRYKIIEKRQSVAFWCNPISGHATLYWYQQILGQGPKLLIQFQNNGVVDDSQLPKDRFSAERLKGVDSTLKIQPAKLEDSAVYLCASSSSGGVYNEQFFGPGTRLTVL.

The rearrangement uses TRBV28 and TRBJ2-7; 12 positions match TRBD2. The CDR3 length is 17 residues. Germline lookup yields CDR1 MDHEN and CDR2 SYDVKM. V dropped 5 bases and J dropped 4; count of bases not matched to a gene: 12. This CDR3 reads CASSVPVGTSGSYEQYF. CDR3 nucleotides: TGTGCCAGCAGTGTACCGGTCGGGACTAGCGGGTCTTACGAGCAGTACTTC.

The chain joins TRBV19 to TRBJ2-7; TRBD1 aligns across 8 bases. V lost 3 bases and J lost 0; bases outside the gene matches: 4. The CDR3 spans 15 residues. CDR1 LNHDA and CDR2 SQIVND come from the germline V gene (reference sequence). The CDR3 here is CASSMGDRPSYEQYF. The CDR3 coding sequence is TGTGCCAGTAGTATGGGGGACAGGCCCTCCTACGAGCAGTACTTC. The entire variable domain, with the rest obtained from reference TRBV19 and TRBJ2-7, is as follows: DGGITQSPKYLFRKEGQNVTLSCEQNLNHDAMYWYRQDPGQGLRLIYYSQIVNDFQKGDIAEGYSVSREKKESFPLTVTSAQKNPTAFYLCASSMGDRPSYEQYFGPGTRLTVT.

The chain recombines TRBV15 with TRBJ2-1; TRBD1 is a possible D gene (6 bases). V lost 1 base, J lost 6 bases, and 16 bases lay in between. Germline V gene lookup returns CDR1 LNHNV and CDR2 YYDKDF (reference sequence). The CDR3 is made up of 16 amino acids. CDR3 nucleotides: TGTGCCACCAGCAGAGCGGGCAGGGGCATCGGCAATGAGCAGTTCTTC. It encodes CATSRAGRGIGNEQFF.

This clone has a single count. The chain recombines TRBV7-6 with TRBJ2-7; tentative D call: TRBD2 (6 bases). CDR1 SGHVS and CDR2 FNYEAQ come from the germline V gene. Trimming took 0 bases from V and 1 from J, leaving 10 bases between them. The CDR3 covers 15 residues. CDR3 protein: CASSLASGTSYEQYF. The CDR3 DNA reads TGTGCCAGCAGCTTAGCTAGCGGTACTTCCTACGAGCAGTACTTC.

This clone was observed a single time. The chain links TRBV7-2 to TRBJ2-2; the match to TRBD1 covers 7 bases. The V gene end was trimmed by 5 bases and the J gene end by 4 bases; junction bases not matched to a gene: 7. CDR3 length: 15 residues. Germline CDR1 reads SGHTA; CDR2 reads FQGNSA. The CDR3 region has the DNA TGTGCCAGCAGCCTACAGGGGTCGGTCACCGGGGAGCTGTTTTTT. As protein: CASSLQGSVTGELFF. Full variable domain (missing parts from reference TRBV7-2 and TRBJ2-2): GAGVSQSPSNKVTEKGKDVELRCDPISGHTALYWYRQSLGQGLEFLIYFQGNSAPDKSGLPSDRFSAERTGGSVSTLTIQRTQQEDSAVYLCASSLQGSVTGELFFGEGSRLTVL.

The chain has TRBV10-3 and TRBJ2-5; TRBD2 aligns across 10 bases. The CDR3 consists of 17 residues. CDR1 and CDR2 (germline): ENHRY, SYGVKD. J gave up 5 bases and V 2 bases, and 11 bases lay outside the gene matches. The CDR3 here is CAISEKGSGGALETQYF. CDR3 DNA sequence: TGTGCCATCAGTGAGAAGGGGAGCGGGGGGGCCCTGGAGACCCAGTACTTC.

The chain is built from TRBV7-2 and TRBJ1-3; D remains ambiguous. CDR1 and CDR2 from the germline V gene are SGHTA and FQGNSA. The CDR3 is made up of 16 amino acids. The V and J ends lost 0 bases and 0 bases respectively, with 9 bases between them. For the CDR3, the DNA is TGTGCCAGCAGCTTAGCGGCAGTGATCTCTGGAAACACCATATATTTT. The encoded protein is CASSLAAVISGNTIYF. The whole variable domain, filled in from reference TRBV7-2 and TRBJ1-3, reads GAGVSQSPSNKVTEKGKDVELRCDPISGHTALYWYRQSLGQGLEFLIYFQGNSAPDKSGLPSDRFSAERTGGSVSTLTIQRTQQEDSAVYLCASSLAAVISGNTIYFGEGSWLTVV.

V and J are TRBV4-3 and TRBJ1-1; 9 bases are shared with TRBD1. Germline assignment: CDR1 LGHNA and CDR2 YSLEER. The CDR3 consists of 16 residues. The ends lost 1 base at V and 6 bases at J; junction bases unmatched: 9. The CDR3 region has the DNA TGCGCCAGCAGCCAAGGGGTAACACAGGGGGCAGCTGAAGCTTTCTTT. Translated: CASSQGVTQGAAEAFF.

This clone was seen only a few times. V gene TRBV27 combines with J gene TRBJ1-5, with 8 bases lining up with TRBD1. The V gene end was trimmed by 5 bases and the J gene end by 7 bases; junction bases not matched to a gene: 16. The CDR3 is made up of 17 amino acids. Germline-derived CDR1 and CDR2 are MNHEY and SMNVEV (reference sequence). CDR3 sequence reads: CASSARSTGDRGQPQHF. As DNA, the CDR3 is TGTGCCAGCAGTGCCCGTTCGACAGGGGACCGAGGGCAGCCCCAGCATTTT.

The rearrangement uses TRBV4-1 and TRBJ1-5; D possibly corresponds to TRBD1 (6 bases). CDR3 size: 15 residues. Germline V gene data show CDR1 as MGHRA and CDR2 as YSYEKL. The V end was cut by 2 bases, the J end by 1 base, with 9 bases between. Here the CDR3 DNA reads TGCGCCAGCAGCCAACGGACAGAGAGCAATCAGCCCCAGCATTTT. It translates to CASSQRTESNQPQHF.

The chain couples TRBV18 to TRBJ2-1; 8 bases are shared with TRBD2. The CDR3 contains 15 residues. J gave up 5 bases and V 6 bases, and 9 bases lay outside the gene matches. The germline V gene encodes CDR1 KGHSH and CDR2 LQKENI. The CDR3 DNA is TGTGCCAGCTCGCGAACCGGGACTAGTGACAATGAGCAGTTCTTC. Amino acids: CASSRTGTSDNEQFF.

The rearrangement joins TRBV25-1 to TRBJ2-1; D remains ambiguous. The CDR3 length is 10 residues. Germline V lookup: CDR1 MGHDK, CDR2 SYGVNS. Between the trimmed V and J ends, which lost 7 bases and 10 bases, there was a span of 8 bases. Written as DNA, the CDR3 is TGTGCCAGCACTGGAGAGGAGCAGTTCTTC. Protein sequence: CASTGEEQFF.

The chain carries TRBV28 and TRBJ2-1; 10 bases fit TRBD2. Germline-derived CDR1 and CDR2 are MDHEN and SYDVKM. Losses at the gene ends were 3 bases for V and 3 bases for J; bases not matched to a gene: 2. CDR3 length: 15 amino acids. CDR3 nucleotide sequence: TGTGCCAGCAGTTTTTGGACTAGCGGCTACAATGAGCAGTTCTTC. Translating gives CASSFWTSGYNEQFF.